This passage covers 3 T cell receptor beta chains from one sample sequenced in a study of T cells after yellow fever vaccination. TCRdb processed the 5' RACE reads anew with MiXCR; each CDR3 protein has one entry. The table includes around 360,000 distinct CDR3 sequences, 11% detected once. Sequences were derived from PBMCs, sampled on the day of the first yellow fever vaccination. The receptors stem from a man younger than 35 who received the YFV17D yellow fever vaccine.

This clonotype was counted a few times. V is TRBV11-2 and J is TRBJ2-7, with D possibly called TRBD1 or TRBD2 (5 bases each). The CDR3 runs 17 residues. In germline, CDR1 is SGHAT, CDR2 FQNNGV. V was cut by 2 bases and J by 7 bases, with 24 bases left in between. CDR3 protein: CASSLPLDEGRGREQYF. The CDR3 bases are TGTGCCAGCAGCTTACCTCTGGACGAAGGACGGGGCAGGGAGCAGTACTTC.

This clonotype was seen many times. The gene calls are TRBV10-2 and TRBJ2-7; D remains unclear. Germline V gives CDR1 WSHSY, CDR2 SAAADI. V was shortened by 8 bases and J by 5 bases, with 10 bases between the two germline ends. The CDR3 sequence is 11 residues long. In DNA form, the CDR3 reads TGCGCCAGCGGACGTCTGGACGAGCAGTACTTC. As protein: CASGRLDEQYF.

In this sample, this clonotype turned up a few times. The chain employs TRBV4-2 and TRBJ2-5, with 9 bases matching TRBD2. Germline loops: CDR1 LGHNA, CDR2 YNFKEQ. The ends lost 0 bases at V and 6 bases at J; junction bases unmatched: 11. The CDR3 consists of 17 residues. CDR3 amino acids: CASSQDWAGGLSKTQYF. In DNA form, the CDR3 reads TGTGCCAGCAGCCAAGATTGGGCGGGGGGGCTTAGTAAGACCCAGTACTTC.